Shown below are 17 T cell receptor beta chains from a single sample sequenced in a study of blood T cell repertoires in COVID-19. TCRdb keeps only in-frame clones here, not all; method: immunoSEQ multiplex PCR. Among 300,000 to 350,000 clones listed, 80% to 90% were seen once. Sequencing was done on a sample of PBMCs or T cells enriched from blood (not recorded which). The receptors originated from a man aged 25-45 years who had recovered from COVID-19.

Only one count was recorded for this clone. The rearrangement uses TRBV4-2 and TRBJ1-3; D call uncertain. Germline values: CDR1 LGHNA, CDR2 YNFKEQ. V was cut by 0 bases and J by 4 bases, with 13 bases left in between. The CDR3 is made up of 16 amino acids. The CDR3 sequence is CASSQDFAGYGNTIYF. The CDR3 nucleotides read TGTGCCAGCAGCCAAGATTTTGCGGGGTACGGAAACACCATATATTTT.

This chain connects TRBV6-5 to TRBJ2-1; D remains ambiguous. The CDR3 has 11 amino acids. The germline V and J ends were trimmed by 5 bases and 6 bases, with 5 bases remaining between them. Looked up from germline, CDR1 is MNHEY and CDR2 is SVGAGI. The CDR3 nucleotides are TGTGCCAGCAGTAACAGCAATGAGCAGTTCTTC. Amino acids: CASSNSNEQFF.

This clone came up once. J is TRBJ1-1 and V is TRBV12-3 or TRBV12-4; D not certain. CDR3 length equals 13 residues. V was shortened by 3 bases and J by 1 base, with 6 bases between the two germline ends. The CDR3 reads CASSFWANTEAFF. The CDR3 DNA sequence: TGTGCCAGCAGTTTTTGGGCGAACACTGAAGCTTTCTTT.

This clone was counted between two and nine times. J is TRBJ2-7 and V is TRBV11-3; possibly TRBD1 for D (6 bases). Germline loops: CDR1 SGHNT, CDR2 YENEEA. The length of the CDR3 is 13 residues. Deletions cut 5 bases from V and 3 bases from J, with 11 bases between. The CDR3 bases are TGTGCCAGCAGCAAAAAGGACAGCTACGAGCAGTACTTC. It yields the protein CASSKKDSYEQYF.

The chain combines TRBV2 with TRBJ2-1; a possible D gene is TRBD2 (7 bases). CDR3 length: 15 amino acids. V was cut by 4 bases and J by 0 bases, with 10 bases left in between. Germline loops: CDR1 SNHLY, CDR2 FYNNEI. The CDR3 protein is CASSAGGFSYNEQFF. The DNA of the CDR3 is TGTGCCAGCAGTGCGGGGGGCTTCTCCTACAATGAGCAGTTCTTC.

The rearrangement joins TRBV5-1 to TRBJ2-5; 9 bases align to TRBD1. Unmatched junction bases numbered 4, after V lost 2 bases and J lost 5 bases. The CDR3 loop spans 14 amino acids. Per germline, CDR1 SGHRS and CDR2 YFSETQ. This CDR3 is CASSFTGGGETQYF. Written as DNA, the CDR3 is TGCGCCAGCAGCTTTACAGGGGGCGGGGAGACCCAGTACTTC.

J is TRBJ2-5 and V is TRBV12-3 or TRBV12-4; a possible D gene is TRBD2 (6 bases). The CDR3 sequence is 13 residues long. Trimming took off 6 bases at V and 1 base at J, with 9 bases between the two ends. The CDR3 DNA is TGTGCCAGCAGGATGGGGGGCCAAGAGACCCAGTACTTC. This encodes CASRMGGQETQYF.

The chain combines TRBV5-4 with TRBJ2-5; possible D gene TRBD1, 6 bases. Per germline, CDR1 SGHNT and CDR2 YYREEE (reference sequence). Trimming took off 1 base at V and 5 bases at J, with 21 bases between the two ends. This CDR3 is built from 17 residues. The CDR3 DNA reads TGTGCCAGCAGCTTGAAATCCCAGGGGCGGCCCTGGGAGACCCAGTACTTC. As protein: CASSLKSQGRPWETQYF.

J is TRBJ1-6 and V is TRBV6-4; D gene unclear. CDR1 MRHNA and CDR2 SNTAGT come from the germline V gene. The CDR3 has 13 residues. Trimming stripped 3 bases from V and 6 bases from J, with 6 bases between. Here the CDR3 DNA reads TGTGCCAGCAGTGAACTGATTAATTCACCCCTCCACTTT. It codes for CASSELINSPLHF.

The chain combines TRBV3-1 (or the pseudogene TRBV3-2) with TRBJ2-7; D perhaps matches TRBD1 (5 bases). V was pared by 0 bases and J by 1 base, with 7 bases between. The germline CDR1 and CDR2 sequences are LGHDT and YNNKEL (reference sequence). The CDR3 length is 14 residues. CDR3 DNA: TGTGCCAGCAGCCAAGAAACAGGATCCTACGAGCAGTACTTC. Its translation: CASSQETGSYEQYF.

This sequence joins TRBV5-1 and TRBJ2-3, with D possibly matching TRBD2 (6 bases). CDR3 length: 15 residues. V lost 8 bases, J lost 4 bases, and 20 bases lay in between. Germline V gene sequence: CDR1 SGHRS, CDR2 YFSETQ. The CDR3 nucleotides are TGCGCCAGTAATAACCGACTAGGAGACGCAGATACGCAGTATTTT. It encodes CASNNRLGDADTQYF. Based on the CDR3 plus reference TRBV5-1 and TRBJ2-3, the full variable domain is KAGVTQTPRYLIKTRGQQVTLSCSPISGHRSVSWYQQTPGQGLQFLFEYFSETQRNKGNFPGRFSGRQFSNSRSEMNVSTLELGDSALYLCASNNRLGDADTQYFGPGTRLTVL.

The genes are TRBV4-2 and TRBJ2-7; TRBD1 aligns across 8 bases. V shed 0 bases, J shed 2 bases, and the junction held 6 bases outside the gene matches. The CDR3 contains 16 residues. Germline CDR1 reads LGHNA; CDR2 reads YNFKEQ. The CDR3 DNA reads as TGTGCCAGCAGCCAAGATCCAGGGGGCCACCCCTACGAGCAGTACTTC. This sequence encodes CASSQDPGGHPYEQYF.

In the case of this clone: Other DNA sequences from this sample encode an identical CDR3 as well. V gene TRBV19 combines with J gene TRBJ2-1; 12 bases are shared with TRBD2. V lost 4 bases and J lost 4; bases outside the gene matches: 2. Germline V gene sequence: CDR1 LNHDA, CDR2 SQIVND (reference sequence). The CDR3 sequence is 15 residues long. The CDR3 spells CASSTGTSGYNEQFF. DNA for the CDR3: TGTGCCAGTAGTACTGGGACTAGCGGGTACAATGAGCAGTTCTTC.

This clone came up a few times. This chain connects TRBV3-1 (or the pseudogene TRBV3-2) to TRBJ1-2; perhaps TRBD1 as D (5 bases). The CDR3 loop spans 15 amino acids. V lost 1 base to trimming and J lost 14 bases, with 23 bases between them. Germline CDR1 reads LGHDT; CDR2 reads YNNKEL (reference sequence). DNA of the CDR3: TGTGCCAGCAGCCAAGGGGGTGGAGGGACTTTGCCTAGTACCTTC. The encoded protein is CASSQGGGGTLPSTF.

The gene calls are TRBV7-3 and TRBJ2-7; perhaps TRBD2 as D (7 bases). Germline V gene sequence: CDR1 SGHTA, CDR2 FQGTGA. Between the trimmed V and J ends, which lost 1 base and 6 bases, there was a span of 13 bases. The CDR3 consists of 14 residues. This CDR3 is CASSLSGGAAEQYF. The CDR3 nucleotides read TGTGCCAGCAGCTTAAGTGGGGGGGCCGCCGAGCAGTACTTC.

On this clone: Other DNA sequences within the sample encode an identical CDR3. The genes are TRBV5-1 and TRBJ1-3; D remains ambiguous. Germline CDR1 SGHRS, CDR2 YFSETQ. This CDR3 contains 14 residues. The V end lost 0 bases, the J end lost 2 bases, and 6 bases lay between the germline ends. CDR3 DNA sequence: TGCGCCAGCAGCTTGGGAGGGACTGGAAACACCATATATTTT. Protein sequence: CASSLGGTGNTIYF.

The chain couples TRBV11-2 to TRBJ1-6; tentative D call: TRBD1 (5 bases). Trimming pared 2 bases from V and 7 bases from J, leaving 18 bases between. The length of the CDR3 is 17 residues. Germline assignment: CDR1 SGHAT and CDR2 FQNNGV. The CDR3 reads CASSLRGRVTKNSPLHF. CDR3 nucleotides: TGTGCCAGCAGCTTAAGGGGCAGGGTTACTAAGAATTCACCCCTCCACTTT. Based on the CDR3 plus reference TRBV11-2 and TRBJ1-6, the full variable domain is EAGVAQSPRYKIIEKRQSVAFWCNPISGHATLYWYQQILGQGPKLLIQFQNNGVVDDSQLPKDRFSAERLKGVDSTLKIQPAKLEDSAVYLCASSLRGRVTKNSPLHFGNGTRLTVT.